A selection of T cell receptor beta chains follows, all from one sample in a study of T cell responses to AZD1222 COVID-19 vaccine. Clones were sequenced by immunoSEQ multiplex PCR, and TCRdb holds only the in-frame ones, with some missing. This repertoire shows 60,000 to 80,000 clones, 80% found once; its top ten account for about 51%. Specimen: peripheral blood, collected 28 days after the second AZD1222 dose. These receptors all come from an adult who received the AZD1222 COVID-19 vaccine. Both conserved end residues are part of each CDR3. A D gene is named only where the DNA matches it firmly. Expanded clones get a size class; other rows say once, few or many, or leave the size out.

J gene | D gene | V gene | clone size | CDR3 protein | CDR3 DNA
TRBJ1-6 | - | TRBV28 | - | CASRATGRSPLHF | TGTGCCAGCCGAGCCACAGGGCGTTCACCCCTCCACTTT
TRBJ2-1 | - | TRBV12-3/TRBV12-4 | - | CASSRGGYEQFF | TGTGCCAGCAGCCGAGGGGGATATGAGCAGTTCTTC
TRBJ2-2 | - | TRBV4-3 | - | CASSQDWDTQTGELFF | TGCGCCAGCAGCCAAGATTGGGACACTCAGACCGGGGAGCTGTTTTTT
TRBJ1-6 | - | TRBV7-2 | - | CASTSGLNQNSPLHF | TGTGCCAGCACCTCAGGGCTCAACCAGAATTCACCCCTCCACTTT
TRBJ2-1 | - | TRBV7-2 | - | CASSTEQFF | TGTGCCAGCAGTACCGAGCAGTTCTTC
TRBJ1-6 | - | TRBV7-9 | - | CASSRGRSYNSPLHF | TGTGCCAGCAGCCGAGGCCGCTCCTATAATTCACCCCTCCACTTT
TRBJ1-5 | - | TRBV2 | - | CASSEGGYDQLQHF | TGTGCCAGCAGTGAAGGAGGGTACGACCAACTTCAGCATTTT
TRBJ2-2 | - | TRBV9 | - | CASSVWGGNTGELFF | TGTGCCAGCAGCGTGTGGGGAGGGAACACCGGGGAGCTGTTTTTT
TRBJ2-6 | - | TRBV27 | - | CASSYTVSGANVLTF | TGTGCCAGCAGCTACACAGTAAGTGGGGCCAACGTCCTGACTTTC
TRBJ1-2 | - | TRBV7-8 | once | CASSLVSDGGSYGYTF | TGTGCCAGCAGCTTAGTGTCTGACGGGGGTAGCTATGGCTACACCTTC
TRBJ1-6 | - | TRBV6-1 | - | CASSEAGGSYNSPLHF | TGTGCCAGCAGTGAGGCGGGTGGCTCCTATAATTCACCCCTCCACTTT
TRBJ2-4 | - | TRBV3-1/TRBV3-2 | - | CASSQQNGQGNKNIQYF | TGTGCCAGCAGCCAACAAAACGGTCAGGGGAACAAAAACATTCAGTACTTC
TRBJ2-7 | TRBD2 | TRBV11-3 | - | CASSKGTSGGYEQYF | TGTGCCAGCAGCAAAGGGACTAGCGGGGGGTACGAGCAGTACTTC
TRBJ2-7 | - | TRBV11-3 | - | CASSPRLPPNYEQYF | TGTGCCAGCAGCCCAAGGCTCCCACCCAACTACGAGCAGTACTTC
TRBJ2-1 | - | TRBV19 | - | CASRGLGYEQFF | TGTGCCAGTAGGGGGCTAGGCTATGAGCAGTTCTTC
TRBJ2-7 | TRBD2 | TRBV5-4 | - | CASSKWTSGYYEQYF | TGTGCCAGCAGCAAATGGACTAGCGGGTACTACGAGCAGTACTTC
TRBJ1-1 | - | TRBV7-8 | - | CASSLQTRGMNTEAFF | TGTGCCAGCAGCTTACAGACCCGGGGAATGAACACTGAAGCTTTCTTT
TRBJ2-2 | - | TRBV5-1 | - | CASSVVSRDGELFF | TGCGCCAGCAGCGTGGTCAGCCGAGACGGGGAGCTGTTTTTT
TRBJ2-1 | TRBD2 | TRBV24-1 | - | CATSDIGTSGSFDEQFF | TGTGCCACCAGTGACATCGGGACTAGCGGGAGTTTCGATGAGCAGTTCTTC
TRBJ1-4 | - | TRBV24-1 | - | CATSGSRGRGEKLFF | TGTGCCACCAGTGGATCCAGGGGACGAGGTGAAAAACTGTTTTTT